This T cell receptor beta chain was documented in a study of blood T cell repertoires in COVID-19. As for the study in general: PBMCs, B-cell-depleted T cells, or T cells were the source of the cDNA or gDNA that made up the material.

Original processing methods: How many nucleated cells were present was estimated from reference gene primer amplification. TCRdb keeps only in-frame clones here, not all; method: immunoSEQ multiplex PCR. The DNA was the basis for D and trimming; V, J and clone size are from that table. Of 110,000 to 150,000 clones listed, roughly 80% are singletons. The CDR3 consists of 15 residues. The J segment lost 1 base and the V segment lost 6 bases, leaving 7 bases of the junction unmatched. Germline V lookup: CDR1 LGHDT, CDR2 YNNKEL (reference sequence). The clonotype originates from a woman in her late teens or twenties who had been exposed to COVID-19. The chain is built from TRBV3-1 (or the pseudogene TRBV3-2) and TRBJ2-3; 7 positions agree with TRBD2. Sequenced sample: PBMCs or T cells enriched from blood (not recorded which). The CDR3 DNA is TGTGCCAGCAGTCCTAGCGGAGTAGGCACAGATACGCAGTATTTT. Translation: CASSPSGVGTDTQYF.